A single sample gave rise to the 31 T cell receptor beta chains below, sequenced in a study of shared clonotypes between healthy human individuals (dated by TCRdb to about 2020). CD8 naive samples consisted of CD45RO-negative cells that were positively selected for CCR7, yielding a CD45RA+CCR7+ population without TemRA cells. Receptor libraries were prepared by the immunoSEQ multiplex PCR assay. The clones in this table, taken by TCRdb from immuneACCESS, are in-frame only. Not every clone is retained; where verified, under half of the shortfall comes from an unresolved V gene, and the cause of the rest is unknown. A total of some 2.1 million clones appear in this sample, about 93% of them only once. The top ten hold more than 1.5% of the sample. Material for sequencing was naive CD8+ T cells from PBMCs. What the cell subset or site label conveys for this sample: CD45RA+CCR7+. Source of these receptors: a man aged 18 to 29 in good health. Some clones in this sample may be carry-over from other donors' samples.

Turning to this clone: The same CDR3 can be traced to other DNA sequences in this sample. The chain joins TRBV9 to TRBJ1-2, with D possibly being TRBD1 (6 bases). The CDR3 covers 14 residues. Germline CDR1 and CDR2: SGDLS and YYNGEE. V lost 3 bases to trimming and J lost 4 bases, with 13 bases between them. The CDR3 here is CASSAGGTSYGYTF. As DNA, the CDR3 is TGTGCCAGCAGCGCGGGGGGGACATCCTATGGCTACACCTTC.

This chain connects TRBV9 to TRBJ1-3; D remains unclear. The CDR3 is made up of 13 amino acids. The germline V gene has CDR1 SGDLS and CDR2 YYNGEE. With 5 bases removed from V and 2 bases from J, the gap between germline ends came to 8 bases. Here the CDR3 reads CASRGPAGNTIYF. Here the CDR3 DNA reads TGTGCCAGCAGGGGTCCGGCTGGAAACACCATATATTTT.

The chain is built from TRBV4-3 and TRBJ2-2; 10 bases map to TRBD2. With V trimmed by 2 bases and J by 1 base, 7 bases remained unmatched. This CDR3 has 18 amino acids. From germline, CDR1 is LGHNA and CDR2 YSLEER. The CDR3, as DNA: TGCGCCAGCAGCCAATACCGGACTAGCGGTGGGAACACCGGGGAGCTGTTTTTT. This codes for CASSQYRTSGGNTGELFF.

This clone came up once. The sample has other DNA sequences that encode this CDR3 too. This chain joins TRBV7-2 and TRBJ2-1; the match to TRBD1 covers 7 bases. The trim removed 1 base at V and 2 bases at J, leaving 2 bases unmatched. Germline V gene data show CDR1 as SGHTA and CDR2 as FQGNSA. The CDR3 runs to 15 residues. The CDR3 loop reads CASSLVGGTYNEQFF. CDR3 in DNA: TGTGCCAGCAGCTTAGTAGGGGGCACCTACAATGAGCAGTTCTTC.

The chain is built from TRBV7-2 and TRBJ2-3; a weak D match, TRBD2 (5 bases). CDR1 is SGHTA, CDR2 FQGNSA, per germline. The CDR3 sequence is 15 residues long. The V end was cut by 5 bases, the J end by 0 bases, with 12 bases between. CDR3: CASSDSVLSTDTQYF. Here the CDR3 DNA reads TGTGCCAGCAGCGATAGCGTTTTGAGCACAGATACGCAGTATTTT.

This clone came up once. The V call is TRBV28, the J call TRBJ1-1; TRBD1 might be the D (5 bases). Trimming cost V 6 bases and J 1 base, with 30 bases left between them. The CDR3 totals 20 residues. The germline V gene has CDR1 MDHEN and CDR2 SYDVKM. CDR3 nucleotides: TGTGCCAGCAGCGCATGGGGGTTGGTAGTGGGAGCAGCCGGGAACACTGAAGCTTTCTTT. This translates into CASSAWGLVVGAAGNTEAFF. The full variable domain, completed using reference TRBV28 and TRBJ1-1, is DVKVTQSSRYLVKRTGEKVFLECVQDMDHENMFWYRQDPGLGLRLIYFSYDVKMKEKGDIPEGYSVSREKKERFSLILESASTNQTSMYLCASSAWGLVVGAAGNTEAFFGQGTRLTVV.

The chain has TRBV7-9 and TRBJ2-7; D not resolved. CDR1 and CDR2 from the germline V gene are SEHNR and FQNEAQ (reference sequence). The CDR3 is made up of 13 amino acids. Deletions cut 4 bases from V and 4 bases from J, with 11 bases between. Here the CDR3 reads CASSSYLGYEQYF. The CDR3 DNA follows: TGTGCCAGCAGCTCCTACTTGGGGTACGAGCAGTACTTC.

V and J are TRBV7-9 and TRBJ2-5; 9 bases match TRBD2. The germline V gene has CDR1 SEHNR and CDR2 FQNEAQ (reference sequence). The CDR3 runs to 14 residues. The junction had 3 bases not matched to a gene; V was cut back by 4 bases and J by 3 bases. The CDR3 reads CASSSASGKETQYF. DNA for the CDR3: TGTGCCAGCAGCTCCGCTAGCGGGAAAGAGACCCAGTACTTC.

This chain connects TRBV15 to TRBJ2-1, with D perhaps TRBD1 (5 bases). Germline V gives CDR1 LNHNV, CDR2 YYDKDF (reference sequence). V dropped 1 base and J dropped 1 base, with 11 bases sitting between them. The CDR3 is 16 residues long. CDR3 sequence: CATSRGGEGSYNEQFF. The CDR3 region has the DNA TGTGCCACCAGCAGAGGGGGCGAAGGGTCCTACAATGAGCAGTTCTTC. The variable domain in full, completed from reference TRBV15 and TRBJ2-1, reads DAMVIQNPRYQVTQFGKPVTLSCSQTLNHNVMYWYQQKSSQAPKLLFHYYDKDFNNEADTPDNFQSRRPNTSFCFLDIRSPGLGDTAMYLCATSRGGEGSYNEQFFGPGTRLTVL.

The rearrangement links TRBV5-1 to TRBJ2-7; no clear D gene. Germline V CDR1 and CDR2: SGHRS, YFSETQ. V shed 5 bases and J shed 2 bases, with 17 bases lying between them. The CDR3 covers 15 residues. CDR3 region: CASRVNSLHPYEQYF. The CDR3 DNA sequence: TGCGCCAGCAGGGTGAACAGCCTACACCCCTACGAGCAGTACTTC.

As regards this clone: With a much larger clone just one base away, this may be a read error. This CDR3 is also generated by other DNA sequences in the sample. V and J are TRBV11-2 and TRBJ1-1; TRBD1 is a possible D gene (6 bases). CDR1 is SGHAT and CDR2 is FQNNGV in the germline V gene. This CDR3 has 12 amino acids. CDR3 amino acids: CASSFGDTEAFF. The CDR3 DNA reads TGTGCCAGCAGCTTTGGGGACACCGAAGCTTTCTTT. Supplemented by reference TRBV11-2 and TRBJ1-1, the full variable domain reads EAGVAQSPRYKIIEKRQSVAFWCNPISGHATLYWYQQILGQGPKLLIQFQNNGVVDDSQLPKDRFSAERLKGVDSTLKIQPAKLEDSAVYLCASSFGDTEAFFGQGTRLTVV.

This clone appeared a few times. This chain uses TRBV29-1 with TRBJ1-2; tentatively, D is TRBD1 (6 bases). Germline CDR1 and CDR2: SQVTM and ANQGSEA. The CDR3 contains 14 residues. V lost 0 bases and J lost 5, with 13 bases in between. The CDR3 DNA reads as TGCAGCGTTGAAGATCGTGGACAGAGTTATGGCTACACCTTC. It specifies CSVEDRGQSYGYTF. The full variable domain, with the rest looked up from reference TRBV29-1 and TRBJ1-2, is SAVISQKPSRDICQRGTSLTIQCQVDSQVTMMFWYRQQPGQSLTLIATANQGSEATYESGFVIDKFPISRPNLTFSTLTVSNMSPEDSSIYLCSVEDRGQSYGYTFGSGTRLTVV.

The chain uses TRBV7-9 and TRBJ2-7; possibly TRBD2 for D (5 bases). CDR3 length: 15 residues. The V end was cut by 1 base, the J end by 5 bases, with 15 bases between. CDR1 and CDR2 from the germline V gene are SEHNR and FQNEAQ (reference sequence). The CDR3 reads CASSLEGGQVHEQYF. The CDR3 DNA follows: TGTGCCAGCAGCTTAGAAGGCGGGCAGGTCCACGAGCAGTACTTC.

The V call is TRBV7-9, the J call TRBJ2-1; 10 bases are shared with TRBD2. The germline V gene has CDR1 SEHNR and CDR2 FQNEAQ (reference sequence). Trimming removed 5 bases from V and 9 bases from J; junction bases left unmatched: 13. The CDR3 extends over 16 amino acids. The CDR3: CASSPHSGRPSIEQFF. Here the CDR3 DNA reads TGTGCCAGCAGCCCCCATAGCGGGAGGCCCTCCATTGAGCAGTTCTTC. The full variable domain, completed using reference TRBV7-9 and TRBJ2-1, is DTGVSQNPRHKITKRGQNVTFRCDPISEHNRLYWYRQTLGQGPEFLTYFQNEAQLEKSRLLSDRFSAERPKGSFSTLEIQRTEQGDSAMYLCASSPHSGRPSIEQFFGPGTRLTVL.

The chain is built from TRBV28 and TRBJ1-1; the D gene is possibly TRBD1 (5 bases). The CDR3 runs 13 residues. CDR1 is MDHEN and CDR2 is SYDVKM in the germline V gene. The ends were cut back, 7 bases at V and 2 bases at J, with 11 bases in the middle. The CDR3 nucleotides are TGTGCCAGCACCCTACAGGATAACACTGAAGCTTTCTTT. As protein: CASTLQDNTEAFF. The variable domain in full, completed from reference TRBV28 and TRBJ1-1, reads DVKVTQSSRYLVKRTGEKVFLECVQDMDHENMFWYRQDPGLGLRLIYFSYDVKMKEKGDIPEGYSVSREKKERFSLILESASTNQTSMYLCASTLQDNTEAFFGQGTRLTVV.

This clone was seen a handful of times. This chain joins TRBV9 and TRBJ1-3; no reliable D call. V lost 3 bases and J lost 1, with 8 bases in between. This CDR3 comprises 14 residues. Germline V gene data show CDR1 as SGDLS and CDR2 as YYNGEE. CDR3: CASSAPGSGNTIYF. In nucleotides, the CDR3 is TGTGCCAGCAGCGCCCCGGGGTCTGGAAACACCATATATTTT. The whole variable domain, remainder taken from reference TRBV9 and TRBJ1-3, is DSGVTQTPKHLITATGQRVTLRCSPRSGDLSVYWYQQSLDQGLQFLIQYYNGEERAKGNILERFSAQQFPDLHSELNLSSLELGDSALYFCASSAPGSGNTIYFGEGSWLTVV.

The V and J genes are TRBV6-5 and TRBJ2-3; 9 bases match TRBD2. This CDR3 is built from 16 residues. J lost 5 bases, V lost 4 bases, and 10 bases had no gene match. Germline loops: CDR1 MNHEY, CDR2 SVGAGI. CDR3 DNA sequence: TGTGCCAGCAGTTTGGCGGGAGGGCAGCTTCAAGATACGCAGTATTTT. This translates into CASSLAGGQLQDTQYF.

This clone was found once. At the DNA level, this CDR3 is encoded by other sequences in the same sample as well. The chain uses TRBV7-9 and TRBJ2-3; no definite D call. Trimming left V 5 bases short and J 6 bases short, with 12 bases between. Germline CDR1 and CDR2: SEHNR and FQNEAQ (reference sequence). The CDR3 is 13 residues long. This CDR3 reads CASSPGITDTQYF. In DNA form, the CDR3 reads TGTGCCAGCAGCCCGGGCATTACGGATACGCAGTATTTT. The complete variable domain, with remaining parts taken from reference TRBV7-9 and TRBJ2-3, reads DTGVSQNPRHKITKRGQNVTFRCDPISEHNRLYWYRQTLGQGPEFLTYFQNEAQLEKSRLLSDRFSAERPKGSFSTLEIQRTEQGDSAMYLCASSPGITDTQYFGPGTRLTVL.

A note on this clone: Other DNA sequences in the same sample also yield this CDR3. The gene calls are TRBV7-9 and TRBJ2-1; D is undetermined. V shed 1 base and J shed 5 bases, with 6 bases lying between them. The germline V gene encodes CDR1 SEHNR and CDR2 FQNEAQ (reference sequence). The CDR3 consists of 13 residues. The CDR3 DNA follows: TGTGCCAGCAGCTTAGGACAAAACAATGAGCAGTTCTTC. This sequence encodes CASSLGQNNEQFF.

This chain uses TRBV2 with TRBJ2-5; 8 nucleotides align to TRBD1. From germline, CDR1 is SNHLY and CDR2 FYNNEI. J was trimmed by 2 bases and V by 7 bases; bases with no gene match: 18. There are 18 residues in the CDR3. CDR3: CASTSGTGRFSRQETQYF. CDR3 bases: TGTGCCAGCACCTCCGGGACAGGCCGATTTTCTCGTCAAGAGACCCAGTACTTC.

The chain couples TRBV14 to TRBJ1-2, with TRBD1 as a possible D gene (5 bases). The CDR3 covers 15 residues. The V end lost 0 bases, the J end lost 7 bases, and 15 bases lay between the germline ends. The V gene's germline CDR1 is SGHDN and CDR2 FVKESK. The CDR3 DNA reads TGTGCCAGCAGCCAAGATCTAACGGGGGTTGGTGGCTACACCTTC. The encoded protein is CASSQDLTGVGGYTF.

J is TRBJ2-5 and V is TRBV4-1, with TRBD2 identical over 7 bases. The end of the DNA aligns better with TRBJ2-7, so the J call may be wrong. Germline CDR1 and CDR2: MGHRA and YSYEKL. The CDR3 is made up of 15 amino acids. The CDR3 is CASSYVTSPSYEQYF. CDR3 DNA: TGCGCCAGCAGTTATGTGACTAGCCCGAGCTACGAGCAGTACTTC.

The V and J genes are TRBV7-9 and TRBJ2-1, with 9 bases fitting TRBD2. Looked up from germline, CDR1 is SEHNR and CDR2 is FQNEAQ (reference sequence). This CDR3 contains 18 residues. V shed 5 bases, J shed 6 bases, and the junction held 17 bases outside the gene matches. The DNA of the CDR3 is TGTGCCAGCAGCCCCAGGCGTTGGAGTGCTAGCGGGGTCAATGAGCAGTTCTTC. Protein sequence: CASSPRRWSASGVNEQFF.

The gene calls are TRBV19 and TRBJ1-5, with D perhaps matching TRBD1 (5 bases). CDR3 length: 14 residues. The V gene's germline CDR1 is LNHDA and CDR2 SQIVND (reference sequence). Trimming left V 6 bases short and J 1 base short, with 10 bases between. The DNA for the CDR3 is TGTGCCAGTAGAGGGGTGGGGAGCAATCAGCCCCAGCATTTT. This translates into CASRGVGSNQPQHF.

This clone was counted only a few times. The rearrangement links TRBV30 to TRBJ1-5; D is unclear. Trimming took off 0 bases at V and 6 bases at J, with 6 bases between the two ends. CDR3 length: 12 residues. The germline CDR1 and CDR2 sequences are GTSNPN and SVGIG (reference sequence). The CDR3 nucleotides read TGTGCCTGGAGTGTACCCGGTCAGCCCCAGCATTTT. This gives the protein CAWSVPGQPQHF.

This chain links TRBV27 with TRBJ2-1; D uncertain. The CDR3 length is 12 residues. CDR1 is MNHEY and CDR2 is SMNVEV in the germline V gene (reference sequence). V gave up 1 base and J gave up 6 bases, with 4 bases separating them. The CDR3 loop reads CASSLFPNEQFF. CDR3 DNA: TGTGCCAGCAGTTTATTCCCCAATGAGCAGTTCTTC.

V usage is TRBV11-1 and J usage is TRBJ2-2, with TRBD2 identical over 13 bases. Germline V gene lookup returns CDR1 SGHAT and CDR2 FQDESV (reference sequence). V was pared by 4 bases and J by 4 bases, with 6 bases of the junction left unmatched. This CDR3 comprises 17 residues. The CDR3 region is CASSSGLAGVSTGELFF. CDR3 sequence (DNA): TGTGCCAGCAGCTCCGGACTAGCGGGAGTGAGCACCGGGGAGCTGTTTTTT.

V usage is TRBV5-8 and J usage is TRBJ2-3, with a weak D call TRBD1 (6 bases). CDR3 length: 14 amino acids. Germline V gene lookup returns CDR1 SGHTS and CDR2 YDEGEE. The ends were cut back, 1 base at V and 4 bases at J, with 10 bases in the middle. CDR3 in DNA: TGTGCCAGCAGCTTGTCCGCAGGGGCAGATACGCAGTATTTT. Protein product: CASSLSAGADTQYF.

The chain has TRBV7-9 and TRBJ1-4, with TRBD1 matching 7 bases. Trimming removed 1 base from V and 7 bases from J; junction bases left unmatched: 3. Germline V CDR1 and CDR2: SEHNR, FQNEAQ (reference sequence). The CDR3 runs 14 residues. The CDR3 bases are TGTGCCAGCAGCTTAGAAGGGGGCCGTGAAAAACTGTTTTTT. This gives the protein CASSLEGGREKLFF. The full variable domain, in which reference TRBV7-9 and TRBJ1-4 provide the parts outside the CDR3, is DTGVSQNPRHKITKRGQNVTFRCDPISEHNRLYWYRQTLGQGPEFLTYFQNEAQLEKSRLLSDRFSAERPKGSFSTLEIQRTEQGDSAMYLCASSLEGGREKLFFGSGTQLSVL.

V is TRBV9 and J is TRBJ1-3, with 7 bases matching TRBD1. The trim removed 3 bases at V and 4 bases at J, leaving 19 bases unmatched. The CDR3 extends over 19 amino acids. The germline V gene encodes CDR1 SGDLS and CDR2 YYNGEE. For the CDR3, the DNA is TGTGCCAGCAGCGGAGGACTCCGGGACAGTTTCTCTGACGGAAACACCATATATTTT. Amino acids: CASSGGLRDSFSDGNTIYF.

V and J are TRBV7-9 and TRBJ2-3; 10 bases are shared with TRBD2. Germline V gene sequence: CDR1 SEHNR, CDR2 FQNEAQ (reference sequence). V was pared by 6 bases and J by 5 bases, with 8 bases of the junction left unmatched. The length of the CDR3 is 15 residues. The CDR3 here is CASRPAGGPGDTQYF. The DNA of the CDR3 is TGTGCCAGCAGGCCAGCGGGAGGGCCGGGAGATACGCAGTATTTT. Full variable domain (outside the CDR3, taken from reference TRBV7-9 and TRBJ2-3): DTGVSQNPRHKITKRGQNVTFRCDPISEHNRLYWYRQTLGQGPEFLTYFQNEAQLEKSRLLSDRFSAERPKGSFSTLEIQRTEQGDSAMYLCASRPAGGPGDTQYFGPGTRLTVL.